The 2 T cell receptor beta chains reported below all come from one sample, sequenced in a study of control samples from healthy donors and cancer patients (TCRdb year 2020). Library construction relied on the immunoSEQ multiplex PCR assay. This immuneACCESS table, as held by TCRdb, lists in-frame sequences with V and J called but not all clones. Of the missing ones, under half trace to an unresolved V gene in checked studies; the others have no known cause. Recorded for this sample are tens of thousands of clones; roughly 85% of them occurred a single time. The top ten clones comprise about 5% of the sample. What was sequenced was blood. The origin of the receptors is a man in his forties in good health.

The chain carries TRBV30 and TRBJ2-2, with no clear D. The CDR3 is 11 residues long. CDR1 GTSNPN and CDR2 SVGIG come from the germline V gene (reference sequence). The ends were cut back, 5 bases at V and 8 bases at J, with 9 bases in the middle. This CDR3 is CAWGKTGELFF. The CDR3 DNA is TGTGCCTGGGGAAAGACTGGGGAGCTGTTTTTT.

This clone showed up just once. This rearrangement joins TRBV28 to TRBJ1-4; 8 bases are a match to TRBD1. CDR1 is MDHEN and CDR2 is SYDVKM in the germline V gene. The V segment lost 4 bases and the J segment 4 bases; nucleotides outside the gene matches: 5. This CDR3 has 15 amino acids. The CDR3: CASSWTGRINEKLFF. The CDR3 region has the DNA TGTGCCAGCAGTTGGACAGGGCGGATTAATGAAAAACTGTTTTTT.